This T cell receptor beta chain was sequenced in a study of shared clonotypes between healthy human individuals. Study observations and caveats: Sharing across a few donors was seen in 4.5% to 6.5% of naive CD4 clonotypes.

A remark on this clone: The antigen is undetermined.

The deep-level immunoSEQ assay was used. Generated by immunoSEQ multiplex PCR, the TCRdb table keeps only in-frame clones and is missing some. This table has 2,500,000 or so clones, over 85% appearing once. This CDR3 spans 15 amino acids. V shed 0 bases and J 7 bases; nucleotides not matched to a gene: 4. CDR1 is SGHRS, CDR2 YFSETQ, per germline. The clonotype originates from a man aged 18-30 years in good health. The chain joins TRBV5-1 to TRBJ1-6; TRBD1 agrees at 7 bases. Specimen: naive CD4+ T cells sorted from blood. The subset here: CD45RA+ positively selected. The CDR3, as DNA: TGCGCCAGCAGCTTGGGGGACAGCGGAAATTCACCCCTCCACTTT. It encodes CASSLGDSGNSPLHF.